The source of this T cell receptor beta chain is a study of shared clonotypes between healthy human individuals. Across the whole study: Each donor contributed plates that comprised three CD4 naive, three CD4 memory, two CD8 naive and one CD8 memory. Overall study results and limits: Read depth was anticipated to influence clonotype sharing among donors.

The genomic DNA of each subset was split evenly across several immunoSEQ plates. Authors' methods: Junction-only sequences without quality scores came from ImmunoSEQ, so filtering differed. The protocol was immunoSEQ multiplex PCR, while the TCRdb copy is restricted to in-frame clones and leaves out a portion. V and J calls plus clone size are reproduced from that table; the DNA served to infer D and trimming. The data contain around 2.5 million clones, 80% to 95% of them singletons. Germline trimming cut 5 bases from V and 4 bases from J; bases unmatched to any gene: 13. The CDR3 runs 17 residues. The germline gives CDR1 SGHAT, CDR2 FQNNGV. Note on this clone: What it binds is not known.

This receptor was obtained from a young man in good health. Some clones in this sample may be carry-over from other donors' samples. The sample was naive CD4+ T cells from PBMCs. Noted subset: CD45RA+ positively selected. The genes are TRBV11-2 and TRBJ2-3; 9 nucleotides line up with TRBD2. The CDR3 sequence: CASSARLLAGLADTQYF. In DNA form, the CDR3 reads TGTGCCAGCAGCGCACGGCTGCTAGCGGGATTGGCAGATACGCAGTATTTT.